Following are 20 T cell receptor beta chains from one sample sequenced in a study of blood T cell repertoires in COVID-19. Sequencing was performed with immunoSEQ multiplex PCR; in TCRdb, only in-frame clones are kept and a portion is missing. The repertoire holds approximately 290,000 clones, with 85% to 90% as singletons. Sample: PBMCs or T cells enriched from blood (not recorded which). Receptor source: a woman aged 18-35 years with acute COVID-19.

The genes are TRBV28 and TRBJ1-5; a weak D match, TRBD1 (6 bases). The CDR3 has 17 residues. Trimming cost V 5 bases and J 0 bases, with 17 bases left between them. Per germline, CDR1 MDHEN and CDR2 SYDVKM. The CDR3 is CASSNPRGTNSNQPQHF. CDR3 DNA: TGTGCCAGCAGTAACCCGAGGGGGACCAATAGCAATCAGCCCCAGCATTTT.

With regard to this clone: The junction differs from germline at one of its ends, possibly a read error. The DNA of the CDR3 is TGTGCTAGCAGCTCCCGACTAGCGGGAGAAGATGAGCAGTTCTTC. Its protein product is CASSSRLAGEDEQFF. The chain joins TRBV7-7 to TRBJ2-1; 12 positions agree with TRBD2. The CDR3 totals 15 residues. Germline assignment: CDR1 SSHAT and CDR2 FNYEAQ (reference sequence).

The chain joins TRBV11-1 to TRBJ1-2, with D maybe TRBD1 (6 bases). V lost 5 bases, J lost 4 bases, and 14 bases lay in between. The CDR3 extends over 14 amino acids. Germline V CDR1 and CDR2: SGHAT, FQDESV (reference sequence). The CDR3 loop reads CASSPGDIGYGYTF. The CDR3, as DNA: TGTGCCAGCAGCCCTGGGGACATTGGCTATGGCTACACCTTC.

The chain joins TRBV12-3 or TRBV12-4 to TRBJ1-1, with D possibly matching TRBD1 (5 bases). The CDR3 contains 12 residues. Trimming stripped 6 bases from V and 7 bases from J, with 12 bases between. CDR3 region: CASSPLGGEAFF. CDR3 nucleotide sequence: TGTGCCAGCAGCCCACTGGGGGGTGAAGCTTTCTTT.

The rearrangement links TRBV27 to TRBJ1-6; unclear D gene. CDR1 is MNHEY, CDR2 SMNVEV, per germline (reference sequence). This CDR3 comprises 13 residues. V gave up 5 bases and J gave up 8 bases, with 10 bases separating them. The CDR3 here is CASSPYRDSPLHF. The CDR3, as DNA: TGTGCCAGCAGTCCATACCGGGATTCACCCCTCCACTTT.

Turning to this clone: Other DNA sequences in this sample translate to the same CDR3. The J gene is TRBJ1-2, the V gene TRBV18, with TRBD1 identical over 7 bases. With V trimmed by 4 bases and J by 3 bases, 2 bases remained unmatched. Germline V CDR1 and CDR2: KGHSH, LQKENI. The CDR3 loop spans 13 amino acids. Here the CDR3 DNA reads TGTGCCAGCTCACAAGACAGGGACTATGGCTACACCTTC. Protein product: CASSQDRDYGYTF.

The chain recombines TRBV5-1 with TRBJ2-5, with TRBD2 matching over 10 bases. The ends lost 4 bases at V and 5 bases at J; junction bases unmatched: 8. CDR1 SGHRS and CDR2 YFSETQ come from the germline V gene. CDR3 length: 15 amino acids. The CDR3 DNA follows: TGCGCCAGCAGCCTAGGTACTAGCGGGGTGGAGACCCAGTACTTC. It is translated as CASSLGTSGVETQYF.

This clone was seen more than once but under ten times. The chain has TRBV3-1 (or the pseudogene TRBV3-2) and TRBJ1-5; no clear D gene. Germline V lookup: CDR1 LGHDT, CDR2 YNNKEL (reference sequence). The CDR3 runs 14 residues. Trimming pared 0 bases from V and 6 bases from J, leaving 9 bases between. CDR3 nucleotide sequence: TGTGCCAGCAGCCAAGACCGGAGGAGTCAGCCCCAGCATTTT. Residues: CASSQDRRSQPQHF.

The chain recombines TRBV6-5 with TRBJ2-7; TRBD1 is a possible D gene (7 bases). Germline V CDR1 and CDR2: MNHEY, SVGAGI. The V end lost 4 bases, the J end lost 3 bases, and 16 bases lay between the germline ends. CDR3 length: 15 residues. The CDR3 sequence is CASSFSSGGLYEQYF. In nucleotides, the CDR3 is TGTGCCAGCAGTTTCTCGTCAGGGGGGCTCTACGAGCAGTACTTC.

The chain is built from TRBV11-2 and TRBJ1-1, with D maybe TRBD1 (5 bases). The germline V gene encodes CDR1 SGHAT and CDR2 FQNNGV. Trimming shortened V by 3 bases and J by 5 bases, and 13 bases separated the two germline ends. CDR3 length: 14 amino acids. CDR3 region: CASSLGGSLTEAFF. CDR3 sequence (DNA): TGTGCCAGCAGCTTGGGGGGGAGTCTAACTGAAGCTTTCTTT.

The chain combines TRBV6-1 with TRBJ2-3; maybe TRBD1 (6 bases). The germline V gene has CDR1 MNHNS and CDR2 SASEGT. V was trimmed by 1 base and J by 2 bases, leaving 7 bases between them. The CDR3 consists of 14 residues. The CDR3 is CASSEGGPTDTQYF. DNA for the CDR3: TGTGCCAGCAGTGAAGGGGGGCCCACAGATACGCAGTATTTT.

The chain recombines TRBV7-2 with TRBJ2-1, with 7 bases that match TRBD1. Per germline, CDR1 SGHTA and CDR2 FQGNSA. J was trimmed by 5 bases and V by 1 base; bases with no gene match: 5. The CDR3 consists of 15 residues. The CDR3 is CASSLEGQVHNEQFF. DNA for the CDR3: TGTGCCAGCAGCTTAGAAGGACAGGTGCACAATGAGCAGTTCTTC.

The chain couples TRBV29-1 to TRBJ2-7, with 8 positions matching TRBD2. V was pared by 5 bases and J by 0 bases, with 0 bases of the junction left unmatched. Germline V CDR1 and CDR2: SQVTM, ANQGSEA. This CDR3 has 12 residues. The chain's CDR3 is CSVSGSSYEQYF. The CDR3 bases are TGCAGCGTTAGCGGGAGCTCCTACGAGCAGTACTTC.

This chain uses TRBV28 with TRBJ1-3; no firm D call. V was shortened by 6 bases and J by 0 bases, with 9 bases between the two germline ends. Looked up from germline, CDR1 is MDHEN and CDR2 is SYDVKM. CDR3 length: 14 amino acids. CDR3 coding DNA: TGTGCCAGCAGGACACCGAGCTCTGGAAACACCATATATTTT. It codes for CASRTPSSGNTIYF.

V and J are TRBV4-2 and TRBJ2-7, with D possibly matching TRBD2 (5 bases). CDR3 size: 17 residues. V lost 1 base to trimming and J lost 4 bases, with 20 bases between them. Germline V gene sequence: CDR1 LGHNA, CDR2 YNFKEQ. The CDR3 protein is CASSQGPQEDPIYEQYF. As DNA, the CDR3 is TGTGCCAGCAGCCAAGGACCTCAGGAGGACCCAATATACGAGCAGTACTTC.

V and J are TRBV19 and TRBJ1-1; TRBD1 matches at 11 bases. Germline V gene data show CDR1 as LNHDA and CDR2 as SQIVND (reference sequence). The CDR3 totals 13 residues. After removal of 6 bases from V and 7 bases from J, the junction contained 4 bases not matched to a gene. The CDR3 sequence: CASSRTGGSEAFF. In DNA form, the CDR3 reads TGTGCCAGTAGCCGGACAGGGGGCAGTGAAGCTTTCTTT.

The CDR3 protein is CASEGQHEAFF. The CDR3 DNA follows: TGTGCCAGCGAAGGACAGCATGAAGCTTTCTTT. This chain uses TRBV28 with TRBJ1-1; tentative D call: TRBD1 (6 bases). Trimming took off 8 bases at V and 7 bases at J, with 11 bases between the two ends. Germline V CDR1 and CDR2: MDHEN, SYDVKM. The CDR3 covers 11 residues.

This CDR3 reads CASSPAGRPNTEAFF. CDR3 DNA sequence: TGTGCCAGCAGCCCAGCGGGACGGCCGAACACTGAAGCTTTCTTT. The chain employs TRBV7-6 and TRBJ1-1, with D maybe TRBD1 (5 bases). V was cut by 5 bases and J by 1 base, with 14 bases left in between. CDR3 size: 15 residues. The germline V gene has CDR1 SGHVS and CDR2 FNYEAQ.

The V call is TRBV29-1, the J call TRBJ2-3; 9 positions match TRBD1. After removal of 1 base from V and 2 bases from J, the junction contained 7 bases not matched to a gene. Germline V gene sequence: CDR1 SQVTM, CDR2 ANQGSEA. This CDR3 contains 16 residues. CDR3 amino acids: CSVEGLRDRVTDTQYF. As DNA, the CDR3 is TGCAGCGTTGAAGGACTCCGGGACAGGGTCACAGATACGCAGTATTTT.

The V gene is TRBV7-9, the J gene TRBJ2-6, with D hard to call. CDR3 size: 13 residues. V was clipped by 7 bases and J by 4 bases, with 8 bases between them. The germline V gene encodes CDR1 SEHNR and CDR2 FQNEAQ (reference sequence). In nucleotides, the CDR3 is TGTGCCAGCACCGTCGGGGGGGCCAACGTCCTGACTTTC. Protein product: CASTVGGANVLTF. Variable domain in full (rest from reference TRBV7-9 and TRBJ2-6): DTGVSQNPRHKITKRGQNVTFRCDPISEHNRLYWYRQTLGQGPEFLTYFQNEAQLEKSRLLSDRFSAERPKGSFSTLEIQRTEQGDSAMYLCASTVGGANVLTFGAGSRLTVL.